These 9 T cell receptor beta chains were all obtained from the same sample, sequenced in a study of cytomegalovirus exposure and HLA in healthy donors. PCR amplification relied on 60 Vbeta primers (plus 13 Jbeta primers). Profiling relied on immunoSEQ multiplex PCR, and the TCRdb table lists in-frame clones only, not all of them. In the table there are about 140,000 clones, about 82% of which are singletons. Material for sequencing was PBMCs. The receptors stem from a female donor in good health and CMV-seropositive.

The chain joins TRBV5-1 to TRBJ2-2; 7 bases align to TRBD1. The CDR3 has 15 amino acids. With V trimmed by 4 bases and J by 5 bases, 8 bases remained unmatched. CDR1 is SGHRS, CDR2 YFSETQ, per germline. In nucleotides, the CDR3 is TGCGCCAGCAGCACCCGACAGGGCGGAACCGGGGAGCTGTTTTTT. This encodes CASSTRQGGTGELFF.

The chain links TRBV6-1 to TRBJ1-6, with D maybe TRBD1 (6 bases). In germline, CDR1 is MNHNS, CDR2 SASEGT. V shed 3 bases and J shed 6 bases, with 15 bases lying between them. The length of the CDR3 is 16 residues. CDR3 amino acids: CASSETPGQPNSPLHF. The CDR3 region has the DNA TGTGCCAGCAGTGAGACTCCCGGACAGCCTAATTCACCCCTCCACTTT.

V and J are TRBV7-9 and TRBJ2-4; tentatively, D is TRBD1 (5 bases). This CDR3 is built from 16 residues. The V end lost 6 bases, the J end lost 4 bases, and 19 bases lay between the germline ends. CDR1 and CDR2 (germline): SEHNR, FQNEAQ (reference sequence). The CDR3 protein is CASSTTDSPTKNIQYF. The CDR3 bases are TGTGCCAGCAGTACGACAGACTCCCCAACTAAAAACATTCAGTACTTC.

V and J are TRBV5-1 and TRBJ1-3, with D perhaps TRBD1 (5 bases). The germline V and J ends were trimmed by 0 bases and 2 bases, with 12 bases remaining between them. CDR3 length equals 16 residues. CDR1 is SGHRS and CDR2 is YFSETQ in the germline V gene. The CDR3 DNA reads TGCGCCAGCAGCTTGGTCGGAGGGACCCCTGGAAACACCATATATTTT. As protein: CASSLVGGTPGNTIYF.

The V and J genes are TRBV7-9 and TRBJ2-7; D gene uncertain. Germline assignment: CDR1 SEHNR and CDR2 FQNEAQ (reference sequence). The CDR3 sequence is 12 residues long. Trimming stripped 5 bases from V and 6 bases from J, with 11 bases between. The CDR3 loop reads CASSSPVGEQYF. The DNA of the CDR3 is TGTGCCAGCAGCAGTCCCGTCGGCGAGCAGTACTTC.

The V gene is TRBV13, the J gene TRBJ2-1; D is possibly TRBD2 (5 bases). V was cut by 5 bases and J by 6 bases, with 20 bases left in between. Germline V gene lookup returns CDR1 PRHDT and CDR2 FYEKMQ (reference sequence). CDR3 length equals 16 residues. As DNA, the CDR3 is TGTGCCAGCAGCCCTAGGTTTAGCGCGTCGGGCAATGAGCAGTTCTTC. Its protein product is CASSPRFSASGNEQFF.

The chain recombines TRBV5-1 with TRBJ2-1, with 8 bases aligning to TRBD2. The CDR3 loop spans 15 amino acids. V was pared by 2 bases and J by 8 bases, with 9 bases of the junction left unmatched. CDR1 is SGHRS and CDR2 is YFSETQ in the germline V gene. The CDR3 DNA reads as TGCGCCAGCAGCTTACTAGCGGAGGGGAGCTATGAGCAGTTCTTC. Translated, it gives CASSLLAEGSYEQFF.

The gene calls are TRBV28 and TRBJ2-7, with 10 positions matching TRBD1. There are 13 residues in the CDR3. V was pared by 10 bases and J by 3 bases, with 6 bases of the junction left unmatched. The germline CDR1 and CDR2 sequences are MDHEN and SYDVKM. CDR3 sequence (DNA): TGTGCCACCCGAGGGGACAGGGGCTACGAGCAGTACTTC. Its translation is CATRGDRGYEQYF.

The chain couples TRBV28 to TRBJ2-5; 10 bases fit TRBD1. Trimming cost V 4 bases and J 4 bases; bases outside gene matches: 6. CDR3 size: 15 residues. Per germline, CDR1 MDHEN and CDR2 SYDVKM. The CDR3 DNA follows: TGTGCCAGCAGTTACCTGACAGGGGGCGCAGAGACCCAGTACTTC. Translated, it gives CASSYLTGGAETQYF.